The rows below give T cell receptor beta chains drawn from one sample of a study of blood T cell repertoires in COVID-19. TCRdb keeps only in-frame clones here, not all; method: immunoSEQ multiplex PCR. The sample lists fewer than 450,000 clones; about 90% were seen once. Sequences were obtained from peripheral blood. Every receptor here comes from a woman in her seventies with COVID-19, enrolled during active disease. Both conserved end residues are part of each CDR3. The D gene is left open where the match is weak. Rows may omit the clone size; those that give it use once, few, many or a size class.

V,D,size,J,CDR3,DNA
TRBV5-1,TRBD1,-,TRBJ1-1,CASSLGGQLNTEAFF,TGCGCCAGCAGCTTGGGGGGACAGTTGAACACTGAAGCTTTCTTT
TRBV19,TRBD2,-,TRBJ2-7,CASSNGLAGAYEQYF,TGTGCCAGTAGTAATGGACTAGCGGGGGCCTACGAGCAGTACTTC
TRBV2,TRBD2,-,TRBJ2-1,CASSSGLAGWNEQFF,TGTGCCAGCAGTTCCGGACTAGCGGGGTGGAATGAGCAGTTCTTC
TRBV6-5,TRBD1,-,TRBJ2-7,CASFSGTGASYEQYF,TGTGCCAGCTTTAGCGGGACAGGGGCGTCCTACGAGCAGTACTTC
TRBV7-2,-,-,TRBJ1-4,CASSLMATPEEKLFF,TGTGCCAGCAGCTTAATGGCCACCCCCGAAGAAAAACTGTTTTTT
TRBV19,-,-,TRBJ2-7,CATGPGKSEQYF,TGTGCCACAGGCCCAGGGAAGAGCGAGCAGTACTTC
TRBV28,-,-,TRBJ1-2,CASSLTGQGDDGYTF,TGTGCCAGCAGTTTAACGGGTCAGGGCGATGATGGCTACACCTTC
TRBV5-1,TRBD2,-,TRBJ2-1,CASRKSGGAPYNEQFF,TGCGCCAGCAGGAAAAGCGGGGGGGCCCCCTACAATGAGCAGTTCTTC
TRBV4-3,-,-,TRBJ1-2,CASSQDGGSYGYTF,TGCGCCAGCAGCCAAGATGGCGGTTCTTATGGCTACACCTTC
TRBV6-5,TRBD1,-,TRBJ1-2,CASQRSGQGSTGYTF,TGTGCCAGCCAACGCAGCGGACAGGGAAGCACGGGCTACACCTTC
TRBV6-2/TRBV6-3,-,-,TRBJ2-5,CASSYTLETQYF,TGTGCCAGCAGTTACACTTTGGAGACCCAGTACTTC
TRBV11-2,-,few,TRBJ1-5,CASSLDGVVGSNQPQHF,TGTGCCAGCAGCTTAGACGGGGTAGTGGGGAGCAATCAGCCCCAGCATTTT
TRBV10-3,TRBD1,-,TRBJ1-1,CAISRQGAGTEAFF,TGTGCCATCAGCAGACAGGGGGCTGGTACTGAAGCTTTCTTT
TRBV7-9,-,-,TRBJ1-2,CASSLAGEYGYTF,TGTGCCAGCAGCTTAGCAGGAGAATATGGCTACACCTTC
TRBV28,TRBD1,-,TRBJ1-1,CASSDGQGIDTEAFF,TGTGCCAGCAGTGACGGACAGGGGATCGACACTGAAGCTTTCTTT
TRBV3-1/TRBV3-2,-,once,TRBJ2-3,CASSQASTDTQYF,TGTGCCAGCAGCCAAGCTAGCACAGATACGCAGTATTTT
TRBV9,-,-,TRBJ1-2,CASSVTQNYGYTF,TGTGCCAGCAGCGTAACACAGAACTATGGCTACACCTTC
TRBV5-1,-,once,TRBJ1-5,CASSFGGANQPQHF,TGCGCCAGCAGCTTTGGGGGGGCGAATCAGCCCCAGCATTTT
TRBV29-1,-,-,TRBJ2-2,CSVEDPQGLSGELFF,TGCAGCGTTGAAGATCCGCAGGGGTTATCCGGGGAGCTGTTTTTT
TRBV5-6,TRBD1,-,TRBJ2-5,CASSFGQVLGTQYF,TGTGCCAGCAGCTTCGGACAGGTTCTAGGGACCCAGTACTTC
TRBV4-2,-,-,TRBJ2-1,CASSQNYEQFF,TGTGCCAGCAGCCAAAACTATGAGCAGTTCTTC
TRBV5-4,TRBD1,few,TRBJ2-5,CASSPGTGQETQYF,TGTGCCAGCAGCCCCGGGACAGGGCAAGAGACCCAGTACTTC
TRBV27,-,once,TRBJ1-3,CASPKGVGRNTIYF,TGTGCCAGCCCAAAGGGAGTTGGGAGAAACACCATATATTTT
TRBV6-6,-,-,TRBJ1-5,CASRGQVWQPQHF,TGTGCCAGCAGGGGTCAGGTGTGGCAGCCCCAGCATTTT
TRBV5-4,TRBD1,-,TRBJ1-4,CASSLGGAGRSEKLFF,TGTGCCAGCAGCCTAGGGGGCGCGGGTCGAAGTGAAAAACTGTTTTTT
TRBV19,-,once,TRBJ1-1,CASSNTGTEAFF,TGTGCCAGTAGCAATACTGGCACTGAAGCTTTCTTT
TRBV27,-,-,TRBJ1-2,CASSLAASGANYGYTF,TGTGCCAGCAGTTTAGCGGCCTCAGGGGCTAACTATGGCTACACCTTC
TRBV28,-,few,TRBJ1-1,CASRTGHASTEAFF,TGTGCCAGCAGGACGGGTCATGCGAGCACTGAAGCTTTCTTT
TRBV7-2,-,-,TRBJ2-6,CASSLFSSGANVLTF,TGTGCCAGCAGCTTGTTCAGCTCTGGGGCCAACGTCCTGACTTTC
TRBV27,-,-,TRBJ1-2,CASRTQTGNYGYTF,TGTGCCAGCCGAACGCAAACGGGTAACTATGGCTACACCTTC
TRBV29-1,-,-,TRBJ1-2,CSVQINYGYTF,TGCAGCGTACAGATTAACTATGGCTACACCTTC
TRBV19,TRBD1,-,TRBJ2-3,CASRHRTGASTDTQYF,TGTGCCAGTAGACATCGGACAGGGGCTAGCACAGATACGCAGTATTTT
TRBV10-3,-,-,TRBJ2-7,CAISGGLSYEQYF,TGTGCCATTAGTGGGGGGCTGTCCTACGAGCAGTACTTC
TRBV10-3,TRBD2,-,TRBJ2-3,CAISFSGGGTDTQYF,TGTGCCATCAGTTTTAGCGGGGGGGGCACAGATACGCAGTATTTT
TRBV9,TRBD1,-,TRBJ1-4,CASSVGGQGDEKLFF,TGTGCCAGCAGCGTAGGGGGACAGGGAGATGAAAAACTGTTTTTT